One and the same sample provided the 25 T cell receptor beta chains below, sequenced in a study of response to subunit inactivated influenza vaccine. MiXCR was run by TCRdb on the RT-PCR reads, yielding one entry per CDR3 protein. The profile shows hundreds of thousands of distinct CDR3 sequences, 11% of them singletons. This same sample was also taken into another study, of T cells expressing NK-cell markers. That work states: UMIs accompanied the 5'RACE template switching by which TCR beta cDNA was made.

The material sequenced was PBMCs from blood, taken on the day of vaccination. The source is a man between 45 and 60 years old who received an inactivated influenza vaccine.

The chain recombines TRBV4-2 with TRBJ2-6, with a possible D match to TRBD1 (5 bases). This CDR3 has 17 residues. V dropped 1 base and J dropped 2 bases, with 12 bases sitting between them. Germline CDR1 reads LGHNA; CDR2 reads YNFKEQ. CDR3 sequence reads: CASSQAQETAGANVLTF. The CDR3 coding sequence is TGTGCCAGCAGCCAAGCACAGGAGACGGCTGGGGCCAACGTCCTGACTTTC.

The gene calls are TRBV5-6 and TRBJ2-5; 9 bases are shared with TRBD1. The CDR3 covers 15 residues. Losses at the gene ends were 4 bases for V and 5 bases for J; bases not matched to a gene: 9. Germline lookup yields CDR1 SGHDT and CDR2 YYEEEE. Written as DNA, the CDR3 is TGTGCCAGCAGCCAACTTACAGGGGGCGCGGAGACCCAGTACTTC. Amino acid sequence: CASSQLTGGAETQYF.

The chain's CDR3 is CASRQQGAYEQYF. In DNA form, the CDR3 reads TGTGCCAGCAGGCAACAGGGGGCCTACGAGCAGTACTTC. This chain joins TRBV12-3 or TRBV12-4 and TRBJ2-7, with 8 positions matching TRBD1. Unmatched junction bases numbered 3, after V lost 6 bases and J lost 2 bases. The CDR3 sequence is 13 residues long.

This clonotype appeared a few times. The J gene is TRBJ1-1, the V gene TRBV11-1; 9 positions match TRBD1. The CDR3 contains 18 residues. After removal of 5 bases from V and 3 bases from J, the junction contained 16 bases not matched to a gene. Looked up from germline, CDR1 is SGHAT and CDR2 is FQDESV (reference sequence). The CDR3 loop reads CASSLSLIKQGAYTEAFF. CDR3 DNA: TGTGCCAGCAGCCTAAGCCTAATAAAACAGGGGGCATACACTGAAGCTTTCTTT.

This clonotype was counted at least ten times. The CDR3 nucleotides are TGCGCCAGCAGCCCGACTAGCGGCCCTCAAGATACGCAGTATTTT. Amino acid sequence: CASSPTSGPQDTQYF. The chain combines TRBV5-1 with TRBJ2-3, with TRBD2 identical over 9 bases. The CDR3 sequence is 15 residues long. Germline V CDR1 and CDR2: SGHRS, YFSETQ. The ends lost 4 bases at V and 5 bases at J; junction bases unmatched: 8.

This clonotype was detected many times. The rearrangement joins TRBV6-2 or TRBV6-3 to TRBJ2-7; D tentatively reads TRBD1 or TRBD2 (5 bases each). This CDR3 is built from 13 residues. In germline, CDR1 is MNHEY, CDR2 SVGEGT. CDR3 amino acids: CATRGRISYEQYF. The CDR3 region has the DNA TGTGCTACACGGGGACGGATATCCTACGAGCAGTACTTC.

V usage is TRBV10-3 and J usage is TRBJ1-6; TRBD1 is a possible D gene (5 bases). V shed 3 bases and J shed 9 bases, with 9 bases lying between them. Germline assignment: CDR1 ENHRY and CDR2 SYGVKD. The CDR3 contains 13 residues. CDR3 protein: CAISEPQGSPLHF. As DNA, the CDR3 is TGTGCCATCAGTGAACCCCAGGGTTCACCCCTCCACTTT.

This clonotype has just a few counts. The chain carries TRBV10-3 and TRBJ2-2; 9 bases match TRBD1. Looked up from germline, CDR1 is ENHRY and CDR2 is SYGVKD. The CDR3 is made up of 15 amino acids. V lost 0 bases and J lost 9; bases outside the gene matches: 5. CDR3 sequence: CAISESGQGSRELFF. CDR3 nucleotide sequence: TGTGCCATCAGTGAGTCCGGACAGGGGTCCAGGGAGCTGTTTTTT.

This clonotype was observed a few times. The conserved phenylalanine or tryptophan normally closing the CDR3 is absent here, so this likely arose from a read error. It is unclear where the CDR3 begins or ends on the DNA, so no DNA is shown, and the CDR3 is as TCRdb lists it. The rearrangement links TRBV2 to TRBJ2-3; the listed D gene, TRBD1, was not tested against the DNA. The CDR3 has 12 residues if both end residues are counted. Germline V gene data show CDR1 as SNHLY and CDR2 as FYNNEI. CDR3: CASSTGMEEFFA.

This chain joins TRBV6-2 or TRBV6-3 and TRBJ2-7; TRBD1 aligns across 8 bases. The length of the CDR3 is 15 residues. CDR1 is MNHEY and CDR2 is SVGEGT in the germline V gene. The trim removed 4 bases at V and 2 bases at J, leaving 7 bases unmatched. The CDR3 region is CASSSRGTGTYEQYF. CDR3 DNA: TGTGCCAGCAGTTCACGGGGGACAGGAACCTACGAGCAGTACTTC.

The chain uses TRBV6-2 or TRBV6-3 and TRBJ2-3, with 7 bases fitting TRBD2. V was clipped by 6 bases and J by 3 bases; unmatched bases: 9. Germline CDR1 reads MNHEY; CDR2 reads SVGEGT. CDR3 length: 15 residues. The CDR3 DNA sequence: TGTGCCAGCAGGCAGCCGGGACTAAGGACAGATACGCAGTATTTT. Amino acid sequence: CASRQPGLRTDTQYF.

This clonotype was found a few times. V usage is TRBV12-3 or TRBV12-4 and J usage is TRBJ2-7; D may be TRBD1 (7 bases). V shed 6 bases and J shed 6 bases, with 18 bases lying between them. This CDR3 is built from 14 residues. The CDR3 protein is CASSGGGGGAEQYF. The CDR3 DNA sequence: TGTGCCAGCAGCGGCGGAGGGGGCGGGGCCGAGCAGTACTTC.

In its sample, this clonotype was seen many times. The genes are TRBV29-1 and TRBJ2-2, with unresolved D. The CDR3 has 14 amino acids. The germline V gene has CDR1 SQVTM and CDR2 ANQGSEA. V lost 4 bases and J lost 6, with 15 bases in between. CDR3 DNA: TGCAGCGTTGCGGTGGCCGCCAAGGCCGGGGAGCTGTTTTTT. As protein: CSVAVAAKAGELFF.

J is TRBJ1-1 and V is TRBV5-1; 10 nucleotides line up with TRBD1. The CDR3 runs to 14 residues. V gave up 0 bases and J gave up 8 bases; unmatched junction bases: 4. Germline CDR1 reads SGHRS; CDR2 reads YFSETQ. The DNA for the CDR3 is TGCGCCAGCAGCTTGGATGGGACAGGGGCCGAAGCTTTCTTT. Translation: CASSLDGTGAEAFF.

This clonotype was counted a few times. The chain carries TRBV18 and TRBJ2-7; 7 nucleotides agree with TRBD1. Germline values: CDR1 KGHSH, CDR2 LQKENI. Losses at the gene ends were 3 bases for V and 2 bases for J; bases not matched to a gene: 4. CDR3 length: 14 amino acids. The CDR3 here is CASSPGQEAYEQYF. The CDR3, as DNA: TGTGCCAGCTCACCCGGACAGGAGGCCTACGAGCAGTACTTC.

The V and J genes are TRBV4-3 and TRBJ2-2; TRBD1 aligns across 8 bases. CDR1 and CDR2 from the germline V gene are LGHNA and YSLEER. The CDR3 has 15 amino acids. J lost 8 bases, V lost 0 bases, and 5 bases had no gene match. The CDR3 DNA sequence: TGCGCCAGCAGCCAAGAACCAGGGGGCATGGGGGAGCTGTTTTTT. Its protein product is CASSQEPGGMGELFF.

In its sample, this clonotype was seen a few times. The chain combines TRBV19 with TRBJ2-7, with D unresolved. V lost 6 bases, J lost 5 bases, and 11 bases lay in between. The CDR3 totals 12 residues. Germline V gene sequence: CDR1 LNHDA, CDR2 SQIVND (reference sequence). The CDR3 DNA sequence: TGTGCCAGTAGCGAACGATCGAACGAGCAGTACTTC. It codes for CASSERSNEQYF.

This clonotype has more than one count but fewer than ten. This chain joins TRBV28 and TRBJ2-1; tentative D call: TRBD2 (7 bases). Germline CDR1 MDHEN, CDR2 SYDVKM. V shed 1 base and J shed 4 bases, with 11 bases lying between them. The CDR3 totals 15 residues. The CDR3, as DNA: TGTGCCAGCAGTTTATTCGGGGGGCGATACAATGAGCAGTTCTTC. This codes for CASSLFGGRYNEQFF.

The V and J genes are TRBV7-2 and TRBJ2-1, with 9 positions matching TRBD2. Germline V gene lookup returns CDR1 SGHTA and CDR2 FQGNSA. The CDR3 spans 16 residues. After removal of 1 base from V and 6 bases from J, the junction contained 7 bases not matched to a gene. Here the CDR3 DNA reads TGTGCCAGCAGCTTAGTTGTTATGACTAGCGGCAATGAGCAGTTCTTC. The encoded protein is CASSLVVMTSGNEQFF.

The chain links TRBV24-1 to TRBJ2-5; tentatively, D is TRBD1 or TRBD2 (6 bases each). The CDR3 has 14 amino acids. Trimming pared 4 bases from V and 4 bases from J, leaving 12 bases between. Germline V CDR1 and CDR2: KGHDR, SFDVKD. In nucleotides, the CDR3 is TGTGCCACCAGTGACCGGGGGCGGGGAGAGACCCAGTACTTC. It yields the protein CATSDRGRGETQYF.

This clonotype was recorded a few times. This rearrangement joins TRBV18 to TRBJ2-7; TRBD2 might be the D (6 bases). Germline assignment: CDR1 KGHSH and CDR2 LQKENI. The V gene lost 0 bases and the J gene lost 3 bases, with 9 bases spanning the gap. This CDR3 comprises 14 residues. The chain's CDR3 is CASSPPSGSYEQYF. CDR3 coding DNA: TGTGCCAGCTCACCACCTTCCGGGAGCTACGAGCAGTACTTC.

This clonotype was seen more than once but under ten times. The chain couples TRBV12-3 or TRBV12-4 to TRBJ1-2, with D possibly being TRBD1 (5 bases). CDR3 length equals 15 residues. V lost 5 bases, J lost 0 bases, and 13 bases lay in between. The CDR3 DNA reads as TGTGCCAGCAGTCACTCGGACATCACTAACTATGGCTACACCTTC. Its translation: CASSHSDITNYGYTF.

In this sample, this clonotype turned up a few times. This chain links TRBV5-1 with TRBJ2-1; D is possibly TRBD2 (5 bases). This CDR3 contains 13 residues. Germline loops: CDR1 SGHRS, CDR2 YFSETQ. Trimming stripped 0 bases from V and 12 bases from J, with 13 bases between. The CDR3 DNA is TGCGCCAGCAGCTTGGACTCCAATGAGGGGCAGTTCTTC. Its translation: CASSLDSNEGQFF.

This clonotype turned up a few times. The genes are TRBV20-1 and TRBJ2-1; TRBD2 is a possible D gene (6 bases). Trimming removed 4 bases from V and 7 bases from J, with 14 bases in between. This CDR3 has 13 residues. Germline CDR1 reads DFQATT; CDR2 reads SNEGSKA (reference sequence). The CDR3 loop reads CSATRRATNEQFF. As DNA, the CDR3 is TGCAGTGCTACTCGGAGGGCTACGAATGAGCAGTTCTTC.

The chain is built from TRBV5-5 and TRBJ2-7, with TRBD2 matching over 12 bases. Germline trimming cut 4 bases from V and 1 base from J; bases unmatched to any gene: 6. In germline, CDR1 is SGHKS, CDR2 YYEKEE (reference sequence). The CDR3 sequence is 16 residues long. The CDR3 DNA reads as TGTGCCAGCAGCCTCAGACTAGCGGGAGTGTCCTACGAGCAGTACTTC. The encoded protein is CASSLRLAGVSYEQYF.